This T cell receptor (beta chain) was obtained from a study of blood T cell repertoires in COVID-19. Study-level background: COVID-19 samples from acute and convalescent phases originated in the United States, Italy and Spain.

In the source study's methods: The assay estimated nucleated cells by amplifying reference gene primers. Data came from immunoSEQ multiplex PCR; TCRdb stores just in-frame clones and leaves some out. That table supplies the V and J calls and clone size; D and trimming were determined from the DNA. The sample holds 210,000 or so clones; less than 90% are singletons and the top ten take approximately 19%. CDR1 is MDHEN, CDR2 SYDVKM, per germline. CDR3 length: 11 amino acids. The V end was cut by 5 bases, the J end by 5 bases, with 6 bases between. Sequencing used peripheral blood. The chain joins TRBV28 to TRBJ1-1; D gene ambiguous. The clonotype originates from a human donor in a cohort sampled during active COVID-19. The CDR3 sequence: CASSAYTEAFF. For the CDR3, the DNA is TGTGCCAGCAGTGCCTATACTGAAGCTTTCTTT.